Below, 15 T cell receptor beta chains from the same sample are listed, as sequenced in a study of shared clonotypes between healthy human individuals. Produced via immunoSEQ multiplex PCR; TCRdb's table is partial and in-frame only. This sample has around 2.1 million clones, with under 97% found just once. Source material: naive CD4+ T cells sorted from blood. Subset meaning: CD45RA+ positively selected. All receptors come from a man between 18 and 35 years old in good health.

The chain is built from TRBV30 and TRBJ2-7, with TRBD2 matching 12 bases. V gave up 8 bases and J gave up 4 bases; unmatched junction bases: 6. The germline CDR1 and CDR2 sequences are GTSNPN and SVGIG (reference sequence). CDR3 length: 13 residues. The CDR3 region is CAVWTSGTYEQYF. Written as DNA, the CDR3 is TGTGCCGTTTGGACTAGCGGGACGTACGAGCAGTACTTC.

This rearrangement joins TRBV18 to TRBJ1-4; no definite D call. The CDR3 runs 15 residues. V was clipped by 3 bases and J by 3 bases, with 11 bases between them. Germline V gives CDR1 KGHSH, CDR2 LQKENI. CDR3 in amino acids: CASSPGSSPNEKLFF. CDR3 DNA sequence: TGTGCCAGCTCACCGGGAAGCAGCCCTAATGAAAAACTGTTTTTT. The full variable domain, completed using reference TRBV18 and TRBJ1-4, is NAGVMQNPRHLVRRRGQEARLRCSPMKGHSHVYWYRQLPEEGLKFMVYLQKENIIDESGMPKERFSAEFPKEGPSILRIQQVVRGDSAAYFCASSPGSSPNEKLFFGSGTQLSVL.

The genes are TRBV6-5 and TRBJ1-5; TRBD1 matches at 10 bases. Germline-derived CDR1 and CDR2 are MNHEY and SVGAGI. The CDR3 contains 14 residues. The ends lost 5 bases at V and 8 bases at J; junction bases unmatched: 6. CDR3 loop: CASSKTGGLKPQHF. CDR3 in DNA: TGTGCCAGCAGTAAGACAGGGGGCCTAAAGCCCCAGCATTTT.

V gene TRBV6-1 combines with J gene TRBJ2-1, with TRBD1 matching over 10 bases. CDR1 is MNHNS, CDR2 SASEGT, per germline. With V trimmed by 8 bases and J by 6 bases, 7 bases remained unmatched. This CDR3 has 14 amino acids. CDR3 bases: TGTGCCAGCCCTGGGACAGGGGCCTCCAATGAGCAGTTCTTC. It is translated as CASPGTGASNEQFF.

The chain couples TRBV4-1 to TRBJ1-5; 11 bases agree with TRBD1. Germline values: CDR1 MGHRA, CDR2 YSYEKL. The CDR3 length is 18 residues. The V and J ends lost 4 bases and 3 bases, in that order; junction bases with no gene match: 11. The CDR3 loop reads CASSPPPGTGGINQPQHF. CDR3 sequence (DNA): TGCGCCAGCAGCCCACCGCCCGGGACAGGGGGGATCAATCAGCCCCAGCATTTT.

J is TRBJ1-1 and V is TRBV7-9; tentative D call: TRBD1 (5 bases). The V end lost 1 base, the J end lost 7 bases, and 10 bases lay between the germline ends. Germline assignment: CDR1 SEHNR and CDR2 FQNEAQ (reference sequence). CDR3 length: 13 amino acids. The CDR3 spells CASSLEAGGEAFF. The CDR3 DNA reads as TGTGCCAGCAGCTTAGAGGCCGGGGGTGAAGCTTTCTTT.

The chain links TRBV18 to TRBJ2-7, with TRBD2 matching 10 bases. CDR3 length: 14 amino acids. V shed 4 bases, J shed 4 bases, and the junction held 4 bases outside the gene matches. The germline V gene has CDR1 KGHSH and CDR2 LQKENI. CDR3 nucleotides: TGTGCCAGCTCACGTCTAGCGGGAGTTTACGAGCAGTACTTC. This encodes CASSRLAGVYEQYF. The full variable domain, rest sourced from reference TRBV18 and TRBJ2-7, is NAGVMQNPRHLVRRRGQEARLRCSPMKGHSHVYWYRQLPEEGLKFMVYLQKENIIDESGMPKERFSAEFPKEGPSILRIQQVVRGDSAAYFCASSRLAGVYEQYFGPGTRLTVT.

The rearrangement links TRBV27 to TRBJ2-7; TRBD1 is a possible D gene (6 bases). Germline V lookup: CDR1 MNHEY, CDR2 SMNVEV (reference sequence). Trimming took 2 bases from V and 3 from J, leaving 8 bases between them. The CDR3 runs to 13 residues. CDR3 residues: CASSLGGRYEQYF. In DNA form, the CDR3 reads TGTGCCAGCAGTTTAGGGGGCCGCTACGAGCAGTACTTC.

The CDR3 DNA is TGTGCCAGCAGCTTAGGCGGGACTCGGGGAATGGATACGCAGTATTTT. This codes for CASSLGGTRGMDTQYF. The V and J genes are TRBV7-2 and TRBJ2-3; TRBD2 might be the D (6 bases). The CDR3 runs to 16 residues. CDR1 is SGHTA and CDR2 is FQGNSA in the germline V gene. V lost 1 base, J lost 6 bases, and 17 bases lay in between.

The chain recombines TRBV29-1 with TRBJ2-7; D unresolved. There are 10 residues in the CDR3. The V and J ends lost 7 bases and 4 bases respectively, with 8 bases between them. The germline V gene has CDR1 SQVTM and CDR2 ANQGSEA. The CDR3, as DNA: TGCAGCGAAGGGTCTTACGAGCAGTACTTC. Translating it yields CSEGSYEQYF.

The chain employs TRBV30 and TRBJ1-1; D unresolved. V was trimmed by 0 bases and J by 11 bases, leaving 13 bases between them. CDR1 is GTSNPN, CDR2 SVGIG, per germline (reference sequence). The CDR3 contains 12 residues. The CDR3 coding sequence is TGTGCCTGGAGTGTTACTCCGGGCAAGGCTTTCTTT. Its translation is CAWSVTPGKAFF.

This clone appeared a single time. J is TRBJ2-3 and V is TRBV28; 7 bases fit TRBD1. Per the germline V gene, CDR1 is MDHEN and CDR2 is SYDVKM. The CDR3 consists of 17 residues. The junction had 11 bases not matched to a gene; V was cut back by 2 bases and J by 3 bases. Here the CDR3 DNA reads TGTGCCAGCAGTTTAAGGGTCGGGACAGTAGGAACAGATACGCAGTATTTT. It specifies CASSLRVGTVGTDTQYF.

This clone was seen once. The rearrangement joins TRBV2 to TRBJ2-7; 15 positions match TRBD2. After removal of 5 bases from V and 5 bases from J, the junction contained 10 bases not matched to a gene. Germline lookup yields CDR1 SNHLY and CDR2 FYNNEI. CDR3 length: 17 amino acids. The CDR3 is CASSWTSGGGRRHEQYF. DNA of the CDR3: TGTGCCAGCAGTTGGACTAGCGGGGGGGGCCGGCGCCACGAGCAGTACTTC.

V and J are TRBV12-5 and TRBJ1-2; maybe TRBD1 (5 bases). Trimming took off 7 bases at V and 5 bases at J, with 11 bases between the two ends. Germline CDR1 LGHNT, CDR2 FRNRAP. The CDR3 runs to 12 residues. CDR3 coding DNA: TGTGCTAGTGCCTCGGACATTTATGGCTACACCTTC. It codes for CASASDIYGYTF.

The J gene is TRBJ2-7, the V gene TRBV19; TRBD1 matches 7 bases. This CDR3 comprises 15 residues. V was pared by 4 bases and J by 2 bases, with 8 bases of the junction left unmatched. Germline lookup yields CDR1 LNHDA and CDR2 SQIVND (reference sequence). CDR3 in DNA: TGTGCCAGTAGTACCCGCGACAGGGCGGCCTACGAGCAGTACTTC. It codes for CASSTRDRAAYEQYF.